The sequence of this T cell receptor (beta chain) was determined in a study of T cells after yellow fever vaccination (dated by TCRdb to the late 2010s). Background on the whole study: The SMART-Seq v4 Ultra Low Input RNA kit was used to prepare libraries from fractions with low cell numbers. Bulk TCR alpha and beta repertoires were sequenced longitudinally to track T-cell clones before and after primary and booster YFV17D yellow fever vaccination. The cohort comprised two healthy male donors, one aged 18 to 30 and one aged 30 to 40 years. Blood was collected at multiple timepoints before and after primary and secondary immunization, and bulk PBMC replicates and cell subsets were isolated. Study-wide conclusions, independent of this receptor: The secondary T-cell response was found to be weaker but faster than the primary response, with a peak reached on day 5 rather than on day 15. Most clones expanded after primary vaccination (almost 97% of CD4 and around 88% of CD8) were re-detected after the booster, suggesting that broad memory maintenance occurred. The study included only a couple of donors, which limits how far the findings can be generalized. A small share of clonotypes was detected in both CD4 and CD8 compartments, with the overlap likely arising from convergent recombination. Because abundant contaminating clonotypes from the bulk population could be contained in FACS-sorted repertoires, computational filtering was required.

The table lists this clonotype with a few counts. This receptor's antigen is unknown. No base qualities exist here, and no much larger clone lies one base off it. In the germline V gene, CDR1 corresponds to SGHTA and CDR2 to FQGNSA. Counted from cysteine to valine, this CDR3 has 12 amino acids. The retained sequence is limited to the CDR3, 36 bases, with the frame set at the first base. V loses 5 bases of germline sequence and J loses 6 bases, and the interval between the two ends is 11 bases. TCR cDNA was synthesized by 5'RACE template switching, through which a universal primer site and unique molecular identifiers were introduced. Priming of cDNA synthesis was performed from both the TCR alpha and TCR beta constant segments. Two PCR steps were used to amplify libraries, with sample barcodes and sequencing adapters being added in the second step. Sequencing of libraries was done on Illumina HiSeq 2500 (2x100 bp) or NovaSeq (2x150 bp). As for the authors' bioinformatics: Demultiplexing of reads and collapsing into UMI consensus sequences were performed with MIGEC, and V(D)J alignment was carried out with MiXCR. Using edgeR on replicate PBMC samples, clonotypes were called vaccine-responding if FDR was below 0.01 and the log2 fold change was above 5 up to day 15. CD4 or CD8 identity was assigned to each bulk clonotype according to whether the clonotype was present at higher abundance in the sequenced CD4 repertoire or the sequenced CD8 repertoire. TCRdb ran its own pipeline on the public reads, namely fastp trimming at Q25 and MiXCR clone calling, and kept in-frame beta chains. Records with the same CDR3 protein are collapsed into one entry carrying the most frequent genes and DNA. These V and J calls derive from TCRdb rather than the authors' analysis. This sample has about 50,000 distinct CDR3 sequences in its table, and roughly 7.3% of those were observed once. 25% to 35% of the sample rests with the top ten.

Taken with the paper, the label for treatment or condition translates to: live attenuated yellow fever vaccine strain. PBMCs were isolated from peripheral blood using a standard Ficoll-Paque protocol. Dynabeads CD4 and CD8 positive selection kits were used to isolate the CD4 and CD8 T-cell fractions. TriZol was used to extract RNA from bulk PBMCs, CD4 and CD8 fractions, and dextramer-positive and dextramer-negative fractions. This sequence uses TRBV7-2 and TRBJ2-7; the D gene is perhaps TRBD1, from 6 matching bases. The sample in question was CD8+ T cells sorted from PBMCs, obtained around 15 days after the first yellow fever vaccination. This TCR derives from a young man who received the YFV17D yellow fever vaccine. The nucleotide sequence reads TGTGCCAGCAGCCCCGGCAGGGGCGAGCAGTACGTC. Translated, this is CASSPGRGEQYV.